Detailed here is one T cell receptor (beta chain). These data come from a study of cytomegalovirus exposure and HLA in healthy donors. Researchers ran the PCR with 60 Vbeta and 13 Jbeta primers. Sequencing was performed with immunoSEQ multiplex PCR; in TCRdb, only in-frame clones are kept and a portion is missing. This table has some 160,000 clones, 72% appearing once. The CDR3 extends over 14 amino acids. V was cut by 5 bases and J by 1 base, with 9 bases left in between. From germline, CDR1 is SEHNR and CDR2 FQNEAQ (reference sequence). This clonotype was obtained from a man aged 40-55 years in good health and CMV-seronegative. Input material: PBMCs. The V call is TRBV7-9, the J call TRBJ1-3; no reliable D call. This CDR3 reads CASSPGLSGNTIYF. CDR3 in DNA: TGTGCCAGCAGCCCGGGTTTGTCTGGAAACACCATATATTTT.